This T cell receptor (beta chain) was identified in a study of cytomegalovirus exposure and HLA in healthy donors. The PCR had 60 Vbeta and 13 Jbeta primers. Clones were read by immunoSEQ multiplex PCR, and TCRdb kept only the in-frame ones, dropping some. This table has under 150,000 clones, around four fifths appearing once. There are 11 residues in the CDR3. The V segment lost 8 bases and the J segment 6 bases; nucleotides outside the gene matches: 5. Germline CDR1 and CDR2: DFQATT and SNEGSKA (reference sequence). The sequenced sample consisted of PBMCs. This rearrangement joins TRBV20-1 to TRBJ2-5; 8 nucleotides align to TRBD1. The sequence was collected from a boy aged 5-17 years in good health and CMV-seronegative. CDR3 DNA sequence: TGCAGTATGACAGGGGTAAAGACCCAGTACTTC. This encodes CSMTGVKTQYF.